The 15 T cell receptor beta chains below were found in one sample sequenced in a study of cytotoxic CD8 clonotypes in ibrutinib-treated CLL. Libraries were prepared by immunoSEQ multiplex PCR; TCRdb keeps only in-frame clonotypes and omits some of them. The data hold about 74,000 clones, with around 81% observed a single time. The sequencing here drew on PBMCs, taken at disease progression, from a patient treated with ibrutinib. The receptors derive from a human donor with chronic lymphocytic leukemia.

The CDR3 sequence is CASSLRGGVYEQYF. The CDR3 region has the DNA TGTGCCAGCAGCTTAAGGGGAGGGGTCTACGAGCAGTACTTC. The V gene is TRBV7-8, the J gene TRBJ2-7; 7 bases are a match to TRBD2. There are 14 residues in the CDR3. Germline CDR1 SGHVS, CDR2 FQNEAQ. The V segment lost 2 bases and the J segment 3 bases; nucleotides outside the gene matches: 4.

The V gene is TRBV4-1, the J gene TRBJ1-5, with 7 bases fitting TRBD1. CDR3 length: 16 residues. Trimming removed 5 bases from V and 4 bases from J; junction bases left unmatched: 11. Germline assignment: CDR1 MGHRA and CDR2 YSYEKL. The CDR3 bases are TGCGCCAGCAGCTCCTACTTCACAGGGGAGAATCAGCCCCAGCATTTT. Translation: CASSSYFTGENQPQHF.

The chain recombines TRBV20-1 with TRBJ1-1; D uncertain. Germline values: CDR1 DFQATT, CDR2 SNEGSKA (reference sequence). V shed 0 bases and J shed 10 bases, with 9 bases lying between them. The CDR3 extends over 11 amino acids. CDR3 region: CSARDAGLAFF. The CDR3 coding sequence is TGCAGTGCTAGAGACGCGGGTTTAGCTTTCTTT.

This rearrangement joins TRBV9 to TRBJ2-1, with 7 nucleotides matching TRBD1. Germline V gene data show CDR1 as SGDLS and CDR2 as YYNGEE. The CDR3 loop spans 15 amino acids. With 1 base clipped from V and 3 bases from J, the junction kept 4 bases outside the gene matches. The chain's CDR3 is CASSVSGTVYNEQFF. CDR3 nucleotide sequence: TGTGCCAGCAGCGTATCCGGGACAGTCTACAATGAGCAGTTCTTC.

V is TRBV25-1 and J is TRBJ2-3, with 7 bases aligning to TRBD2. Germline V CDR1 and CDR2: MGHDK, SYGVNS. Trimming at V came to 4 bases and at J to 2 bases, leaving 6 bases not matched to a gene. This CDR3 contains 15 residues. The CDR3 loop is CASSVLASATDTQYF. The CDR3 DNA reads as TGTGCCAGCAGTGTACTAGCGTCAGCCACAGATACGCAGTATTTT.

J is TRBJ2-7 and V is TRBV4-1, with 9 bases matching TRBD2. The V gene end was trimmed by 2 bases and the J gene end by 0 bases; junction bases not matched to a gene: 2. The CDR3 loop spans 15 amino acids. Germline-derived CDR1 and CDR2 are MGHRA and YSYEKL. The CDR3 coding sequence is TGCGCCAGCAGCCAAAGAGCGGGAGGCTCCTACGAGCAGTACTTC. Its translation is CASSQRAGGSYEQYF.

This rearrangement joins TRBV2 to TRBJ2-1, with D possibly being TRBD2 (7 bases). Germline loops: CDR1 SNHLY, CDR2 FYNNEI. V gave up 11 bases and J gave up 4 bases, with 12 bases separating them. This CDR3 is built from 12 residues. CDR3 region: CAGGAAYNEQFF. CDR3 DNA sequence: TGTGCCGGGGGGGCCGCGTACAATGAGCAGTTCTTC. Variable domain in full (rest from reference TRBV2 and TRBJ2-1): EPEVTQTPSHQVTQMGQEVILRCVPISNHLYFYWYRQILGQKVEFLVSFYNNEISEKSEIFDDQFSVERPDGSNFTLKIRSTKLEDSAMYFCAGGAAYNEQFFGPGTRLTVL.

The CDR3 is CASSVDYSSYNEQFF. The DNA for the CDR3 is TGTGCCAGCAGCGTGGACTATAGCTCCTACAATGAGCAGTTCTTC. The rearrangement uses TRBV9 and TRBJ2-1; the D gene is possibly TRBD2 (6 bases). Germline V gene lookup returns CDR1 SGDLS and CDR2 YYNGEE. The CDR3 extends over 15 amino acids. The V and J ends lost 2 bases and 0 bases respectively, with 9 bases between them.

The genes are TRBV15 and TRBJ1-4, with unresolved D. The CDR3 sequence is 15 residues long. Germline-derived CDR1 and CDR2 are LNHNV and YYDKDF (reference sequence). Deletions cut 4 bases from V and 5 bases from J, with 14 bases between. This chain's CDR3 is CATSKSSKENEKLFF. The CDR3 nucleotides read TGTGCCACCAGCAAATCTTCGAAGGAGAATGAAAAACTGTTTTTT.

The CDR3 here is CASSRASYEQYF. CDR3 DNA sequence: TGTGCCAGCAGTCGGGCCTCCTACGAGCAGTACTTC. The genes are TRBV25-1 and TRBJ2-7; D gene ambiguous. The V end was cut by 5 bases, the J end by 0 bases, with 5 bases between. CDR3 size: 12 residues. The germline CDR1 and CDR2 sequences are MGHDK and SYGVNS.

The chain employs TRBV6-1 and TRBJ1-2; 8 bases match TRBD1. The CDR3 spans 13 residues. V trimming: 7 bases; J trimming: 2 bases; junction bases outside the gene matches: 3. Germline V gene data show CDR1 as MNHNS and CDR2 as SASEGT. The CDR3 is CASMRTGNYGYTF. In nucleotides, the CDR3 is TGTGCCAGCATGAGGACAGGGAACTATGGCTACACCTTC.

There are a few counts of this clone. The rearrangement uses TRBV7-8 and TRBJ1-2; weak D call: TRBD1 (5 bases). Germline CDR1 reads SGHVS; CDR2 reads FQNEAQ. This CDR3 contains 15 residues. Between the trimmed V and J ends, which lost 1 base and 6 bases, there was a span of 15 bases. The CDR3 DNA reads TGTGCCAGCAGCTTAGGCAGAGGGGCCGGAGATGGCTACACCTTC. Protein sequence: CASSLGRGAGDGYTF.

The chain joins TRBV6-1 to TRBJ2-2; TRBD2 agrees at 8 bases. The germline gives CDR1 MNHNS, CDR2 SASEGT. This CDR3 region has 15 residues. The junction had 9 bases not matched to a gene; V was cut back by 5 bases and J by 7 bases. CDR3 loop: CASSPREGSLGELFF. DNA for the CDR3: TGTGCCAGCAGTCCCCGGGAGGGGTCTCTCGGGGAGCTGTTTTTT.

Here the CDR3 reads CASSSDRGVYNEQFF. Here the CDR3 DNA reads TGTGCCAGCAGTTCCGACAGGGGAGTCTACAATGAGCAGTTCTTC. The chain employs TRBV28 and TRBJ2-1, with 8 bases aligning to TRBD1. This CDR3 spans 15 amino acids. J was trimmed by 3 bases and V by 4 bases; bases with no gene match: 5. Germline CDR1 is MDHEN and CDR2 is SYDVKM.

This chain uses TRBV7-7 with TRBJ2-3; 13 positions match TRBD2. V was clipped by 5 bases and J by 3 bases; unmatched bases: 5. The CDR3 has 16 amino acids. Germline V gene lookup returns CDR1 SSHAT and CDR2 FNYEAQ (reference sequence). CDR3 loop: CASSPGLAGRTDTQYF. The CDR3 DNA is TGTGCCAGCAGCCCGGGACTAGCGGGACGAACAGATACGCAGTATTTT.